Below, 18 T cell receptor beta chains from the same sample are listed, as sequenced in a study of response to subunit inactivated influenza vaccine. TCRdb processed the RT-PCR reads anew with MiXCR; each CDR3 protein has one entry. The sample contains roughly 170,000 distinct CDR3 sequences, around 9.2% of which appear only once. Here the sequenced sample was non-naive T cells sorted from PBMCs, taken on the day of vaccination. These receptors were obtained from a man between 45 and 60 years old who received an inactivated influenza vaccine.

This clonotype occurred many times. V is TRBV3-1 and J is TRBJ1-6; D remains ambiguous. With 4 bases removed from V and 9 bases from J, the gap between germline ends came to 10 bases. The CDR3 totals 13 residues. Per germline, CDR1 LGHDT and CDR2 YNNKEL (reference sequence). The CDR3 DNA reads TGTGCCAGCAGCCTACGACTAGGTTCACCCCTCCACTTT. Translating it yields CASSLRLGSPLHF.

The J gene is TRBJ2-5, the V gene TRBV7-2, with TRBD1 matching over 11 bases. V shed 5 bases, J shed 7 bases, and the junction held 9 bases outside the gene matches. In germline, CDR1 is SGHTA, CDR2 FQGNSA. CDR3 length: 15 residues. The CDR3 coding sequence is TGTGCCAGCAGCCCGGGACAGGGGGGCTTTGGGACCCAGTACTTC. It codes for CASSPGQGGFGTQYF.

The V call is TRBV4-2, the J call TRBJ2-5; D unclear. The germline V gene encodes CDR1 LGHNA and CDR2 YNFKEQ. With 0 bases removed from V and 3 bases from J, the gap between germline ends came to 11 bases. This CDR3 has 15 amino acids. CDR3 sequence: CASSQDPGGKETQYF. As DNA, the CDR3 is TGTGCCAGCAGCCAAGACCCCGGCGGAAAAGAGACCCAGTACTTC.

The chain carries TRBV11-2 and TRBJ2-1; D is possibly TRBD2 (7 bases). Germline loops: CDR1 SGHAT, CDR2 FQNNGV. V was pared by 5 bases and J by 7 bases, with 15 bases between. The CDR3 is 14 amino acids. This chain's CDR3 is CASSQSGTLNEQFF. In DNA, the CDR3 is TGTGCCAGCAGCCAAAGCGGGACATTGAATGAGCAGTTCTTC. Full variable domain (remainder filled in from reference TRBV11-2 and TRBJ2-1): EAGVAQSPRYKIIEKRQSVAFWCNPISGHATLYWYQQILGQGPKLLIQFQNNGVVDDSQLPKDRFSAERLKGVDSTLKIQPAKLEDSAVYLCASSQSGTLNEQFFGPGTRLTVL.

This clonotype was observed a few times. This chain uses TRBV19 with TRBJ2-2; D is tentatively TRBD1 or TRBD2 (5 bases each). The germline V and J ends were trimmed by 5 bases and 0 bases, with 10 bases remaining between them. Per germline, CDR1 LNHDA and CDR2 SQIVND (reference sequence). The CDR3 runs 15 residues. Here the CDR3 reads CASSAQGANTGELFF. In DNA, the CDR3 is TGTGCCAGTAGTGCGCAGGGAGCGAACACCGGGGAGCTGTTTTTT.

CDR3 loop: CASRENNEQFF. The CDR3 DNA reads TGTGCCAGCAGGGAGAACAATGAGCAGTTCTTC. V is TRBV6-5 and J is TRBJ2-1, with D uncertain. Trimming shortened V by 6 bases and J by 5 bases, and 5 bases separated the two germline ends. This CDR3 has 11 amino acids. Germline assignment: CDR1 MNHEY and CDR2 SVGAGI.

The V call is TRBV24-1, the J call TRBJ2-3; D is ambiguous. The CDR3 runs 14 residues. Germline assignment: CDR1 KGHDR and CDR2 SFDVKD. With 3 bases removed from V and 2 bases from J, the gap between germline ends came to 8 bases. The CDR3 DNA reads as TGTGCCACCAGTGATCCAGGATCCACAGATACGCAGTATTTT. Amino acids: CATSDPGSTDTQYF.

The CDR3 DNA is TGTGCCAGCTCACCCGGACTGGATTACGAGCAGTACTTC. Its translation: CASSPGLDYEQYF. The V gene is TRBV18, the J gene TRBJ2-7; possible D gene TRBD2, 5 bases. V was pared by 3 bases and J by 4 bases, with 10 bases between. From germline, CDR1 is KGHSH and CDR2 LQKENI. This CDR3 is 13 amino acids long. Full variable domain (remainder filled in from reference TRBV18 and TRBJ2-7): NAGVMQNPRHLVRRRGQEARLRCSPMKGHSHVYWYRQLPEEGLKFMVYLQKENIIDESGMPKERFSAEFPKEGPSILRIQQVVRGDSAAYFCASSPGLDYEQYFGPGTRLTVT.

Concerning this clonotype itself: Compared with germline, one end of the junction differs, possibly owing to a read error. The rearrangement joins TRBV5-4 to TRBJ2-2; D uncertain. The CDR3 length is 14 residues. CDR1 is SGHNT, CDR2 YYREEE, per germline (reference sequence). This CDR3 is CAGSLAFNTGELFF. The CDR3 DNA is TGTGCCGGCAGCCTGGCCTTTAACACCGGGGAGCTGTTTTTT.

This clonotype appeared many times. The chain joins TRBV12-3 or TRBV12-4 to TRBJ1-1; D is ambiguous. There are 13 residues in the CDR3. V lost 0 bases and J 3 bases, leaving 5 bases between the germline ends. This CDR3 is CASSLARDTEAFF. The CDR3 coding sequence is TGTGCCAGCAGTTTAGCGCGAGACACTGAAGCTTTCTTT.

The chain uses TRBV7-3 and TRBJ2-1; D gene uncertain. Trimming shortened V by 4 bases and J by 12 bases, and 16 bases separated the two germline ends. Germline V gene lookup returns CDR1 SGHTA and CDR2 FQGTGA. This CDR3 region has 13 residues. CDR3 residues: CASSSRTFAAQFF. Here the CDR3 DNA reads TGTGCCAGCAGCTCCCGGACCTTTGCAGCGCAGTTCTTC.

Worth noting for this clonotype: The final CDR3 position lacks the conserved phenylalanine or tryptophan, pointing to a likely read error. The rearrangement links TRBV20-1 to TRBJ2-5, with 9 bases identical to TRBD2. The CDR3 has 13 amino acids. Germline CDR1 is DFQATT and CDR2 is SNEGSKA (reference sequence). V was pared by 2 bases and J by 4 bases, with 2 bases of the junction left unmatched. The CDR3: CSARLAGRETQYY. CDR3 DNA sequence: TGCAGTGCTAGACTAGCGGGACGAGAGACCCAGTACTAC.

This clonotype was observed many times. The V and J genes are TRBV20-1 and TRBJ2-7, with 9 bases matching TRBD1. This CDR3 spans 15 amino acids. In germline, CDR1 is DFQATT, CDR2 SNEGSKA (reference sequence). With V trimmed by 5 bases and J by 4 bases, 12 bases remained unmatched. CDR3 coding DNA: TGCAGTGCTCTCGCCCCCACAGGGGGCGAGTACGAGCAGTACTTC. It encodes CSALAPTGGEYEQYF.

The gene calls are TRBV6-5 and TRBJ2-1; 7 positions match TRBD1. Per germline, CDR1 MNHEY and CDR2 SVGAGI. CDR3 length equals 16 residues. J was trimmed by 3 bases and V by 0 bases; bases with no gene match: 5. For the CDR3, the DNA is TGTGCCAGCAGTTACTCCCCAGGGGGTGTCTACAATGAGCAGTTCTTC. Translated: CASSYSPGGVYNEQFF.

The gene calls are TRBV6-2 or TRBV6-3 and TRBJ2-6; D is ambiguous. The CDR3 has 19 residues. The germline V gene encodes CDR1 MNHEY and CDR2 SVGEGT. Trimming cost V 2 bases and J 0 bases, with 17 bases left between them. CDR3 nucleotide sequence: TGTGCCAGCAGTTACGTGGCATCGCAGACCCTCTCTGGGGCCAACGTCCTGACTTTC. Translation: CASSYVASQTLSGANVLTF.

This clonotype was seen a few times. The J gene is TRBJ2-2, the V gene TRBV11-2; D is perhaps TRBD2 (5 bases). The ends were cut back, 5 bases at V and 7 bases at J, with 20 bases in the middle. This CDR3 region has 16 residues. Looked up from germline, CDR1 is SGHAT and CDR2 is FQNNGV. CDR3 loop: CASSRSADWDSGELFF. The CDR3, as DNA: TGTGCCAGCAGCCGATCAGCGGATTGGGATAGCGGGGAGCTGTTTTTT.

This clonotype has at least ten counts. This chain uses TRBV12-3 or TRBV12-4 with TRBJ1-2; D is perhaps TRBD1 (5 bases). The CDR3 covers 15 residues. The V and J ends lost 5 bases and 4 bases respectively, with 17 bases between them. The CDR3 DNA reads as TGTGCCAGCAGTCCCACGACGGGGGGTACCTATGGCTACACCTTC. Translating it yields CASSPTTGGTYGYTF.

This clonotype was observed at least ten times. CDR3 loop: CASKLAGDNEQFF. The CDR3 DNA reads TGTGCCAGCAAACTAGCGGGGGACAATGAGCAGTTCTTC. This chain links TRBV2 with TRBJ2-1; 11 bases are shared with TRBD2. This CDR3 contains 13 residues. Germline V CDR1 and CDR2: SNHLY, FYNNEI. The ends lost 7 bases at V and 5 bases at J; junction bases unmatched: 1.